This T cell receptor (delta chain) was found in a study of gamma-delta chains in newborns, infants, children. On the study more broadly: Innate gammadelta T cells reportedly expand polyclonally right after birth, driven by microbial exposure, per the title.

TCRdb re-analyzed the reads via CATT. The sample has more than 6,000 delta-chain clones, around 11% seen once. In the case of this clone: At the DNA level, this CDR3 is encoded by other sequences in the same sample as well.

The sequence was collected from a child who was a newborn, infant or young child, either healthy, febrile or measles-vaccinated (not recorded which). The specimen sequenced was blood.

The CDR3 protein is CACDTVLGDSSSWDTRQMFF. The CDR3 region has the DNA TGTGCCTGTGACACCGTACTGGGGGATTCAAGCTCCTGGGACACCCGACAGATGTTTTTC. This rearrangement joins TRDV2 to TRDJ3; 10 bases fit TRDD3. V shed 0 bases and J 0 bases; nucleotides not matched to a gene: 7. This CDR3 contains 20 residues. Germline V gene data show CDR1 as GEAIGNYY and CDR2 as EKD.